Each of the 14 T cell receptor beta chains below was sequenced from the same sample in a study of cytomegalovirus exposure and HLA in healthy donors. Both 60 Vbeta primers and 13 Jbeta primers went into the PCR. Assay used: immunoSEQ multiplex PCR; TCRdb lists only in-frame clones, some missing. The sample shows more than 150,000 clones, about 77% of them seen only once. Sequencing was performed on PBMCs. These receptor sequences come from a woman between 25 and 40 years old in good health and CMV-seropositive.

This CDR3 reads CAWSPRTGTYNEQFF. CDR3 nucleotide sequence: TGTGCCTGGAGTCCGAGGACAGGGACCTACAATGAGCAGTTCTTC. The chain uses TRBV30 and TRBJ2-1, with 8 bases aligning to TRBD1. V lost 2 bases to trimming and J lost 2 bases; unmatched junction nucleotides: 5. Germline V gene lookup returns CDR1 GTSNPN and CDR2 SVGIG (reference sequence). This CDR3 has 15 residues.

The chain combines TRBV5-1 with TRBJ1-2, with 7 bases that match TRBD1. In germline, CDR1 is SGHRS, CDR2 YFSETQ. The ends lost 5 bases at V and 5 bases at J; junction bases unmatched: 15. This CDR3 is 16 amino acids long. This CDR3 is CASSREGTGVWYGYTF. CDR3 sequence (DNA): TGCGCCAGCAGTCGAGAAGGTACAGGGGTATGGTATGGCTACACCTTC. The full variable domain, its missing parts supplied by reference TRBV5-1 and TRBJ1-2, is KAGVTQTPRYLIKTRGQQVTLSCSPISGHRSVSWYQQTPGQGLQFLFEYFSETQRNKGNFPGRFSGRQFSNSRSEMNVSTLELGDSALYLCASSREGTGVWYGYTFGSGTRLTVV.

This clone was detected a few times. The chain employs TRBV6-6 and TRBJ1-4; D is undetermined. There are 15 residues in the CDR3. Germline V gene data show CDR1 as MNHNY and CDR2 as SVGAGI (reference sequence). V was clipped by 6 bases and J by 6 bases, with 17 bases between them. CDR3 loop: CASSPPGGIDEKLFF. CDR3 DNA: TGTGCCAGCAGCCCCCCCGGCGGCATAGATGAAAAACTGTTTTTT.

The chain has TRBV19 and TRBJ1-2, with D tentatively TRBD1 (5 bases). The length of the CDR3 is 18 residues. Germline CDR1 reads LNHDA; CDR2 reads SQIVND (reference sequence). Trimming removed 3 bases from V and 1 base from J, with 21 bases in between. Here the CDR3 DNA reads TGTGCCAGTAGTATGTTCTATGGAGGGGCCACTCATAACTATGGCTACACCTTC. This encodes CASSMFYGGATHNYGYTF.

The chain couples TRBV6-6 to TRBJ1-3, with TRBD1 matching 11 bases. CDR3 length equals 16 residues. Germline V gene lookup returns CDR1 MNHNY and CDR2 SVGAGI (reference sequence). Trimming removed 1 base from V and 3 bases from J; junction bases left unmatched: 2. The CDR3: CASSYWTGGFGNTIYF. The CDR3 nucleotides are TGTGCCAGCAGTTACTGGACAGGGGGCTTTGGAAACACCATATATTTT.

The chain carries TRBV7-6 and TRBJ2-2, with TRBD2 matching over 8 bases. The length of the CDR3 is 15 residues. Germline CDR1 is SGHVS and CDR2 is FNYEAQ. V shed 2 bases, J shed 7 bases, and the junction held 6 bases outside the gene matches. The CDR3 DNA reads TGTGCCAGCAGCTTAATGGCGGGGGGAAGCGGGGAGCTGTTTTTT. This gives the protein CASSLMAGGSGELFF.

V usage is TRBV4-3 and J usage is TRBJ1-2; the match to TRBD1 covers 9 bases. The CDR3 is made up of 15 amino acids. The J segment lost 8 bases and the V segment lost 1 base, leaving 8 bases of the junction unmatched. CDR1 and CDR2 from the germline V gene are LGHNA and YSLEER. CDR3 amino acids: CASSQAMGQGRGYTF. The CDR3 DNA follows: TGCGCCAGCAGCCAAGCGATGGGACAGGGCCGGGGCTACACCTTC.

CDR3 in amino acids: CASRQGATYEQYF. CDR3 sequence (DNA): TGTGCCAGCAGACAGGGGGCTACCTACGAGCAGTACTTC. The chain has TRBV6-5 and TRBJ2-7, with TRBD1 matching 9 bases. Germline CDR1 reads MNHEY; CDR2 reads SVGAGI. The ends lost 6 bases at V and 2 bases at J; junction bases unmatched: 2. This CDR3 comprises 13 residues.

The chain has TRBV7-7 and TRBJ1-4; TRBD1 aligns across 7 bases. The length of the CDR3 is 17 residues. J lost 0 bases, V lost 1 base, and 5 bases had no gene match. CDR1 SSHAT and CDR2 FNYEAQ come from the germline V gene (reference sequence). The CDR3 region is CASSLGTGAATNEKLFF. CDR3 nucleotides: TGTGCCAGCAGCTTAGGGACAGGCGCTGCAACTAATGAAAAACTGTTTTTT. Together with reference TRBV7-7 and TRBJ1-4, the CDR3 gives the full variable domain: GAGVSQSPRYKVTKRGQDVTLRCDPISSHATLYWYQQALGQGPEFLTYFNYEAQPDKSGLPSDRFSAERPEGSISTLTIQRTEQRDSAMYRCASSLGTGAATNEKLFFGSGTQLSVL.

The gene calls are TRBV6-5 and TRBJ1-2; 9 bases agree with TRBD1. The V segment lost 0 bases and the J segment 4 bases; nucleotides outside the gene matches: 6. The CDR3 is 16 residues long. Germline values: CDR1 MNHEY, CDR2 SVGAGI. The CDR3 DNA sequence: TGTGCCAGCAGTTACTCGATGCCGGACAGGGGCTATGGCTACACCTTC. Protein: CASSYSMPDRGYGYTF.

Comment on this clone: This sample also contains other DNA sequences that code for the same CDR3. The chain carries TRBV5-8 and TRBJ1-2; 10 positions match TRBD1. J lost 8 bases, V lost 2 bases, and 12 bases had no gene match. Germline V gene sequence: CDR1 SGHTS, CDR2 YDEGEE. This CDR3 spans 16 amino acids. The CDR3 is CASSLSTGGSFLGYTF. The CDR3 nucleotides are TGTGCCAGCAGCTTATCGACAGGGGGCTCATTCCTCGGCTACACCTTC.

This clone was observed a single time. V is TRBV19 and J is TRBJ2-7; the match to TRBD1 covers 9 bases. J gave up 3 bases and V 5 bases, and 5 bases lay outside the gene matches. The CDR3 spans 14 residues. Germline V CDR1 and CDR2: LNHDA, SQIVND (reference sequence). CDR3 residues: CASSSLGQGYEQYF. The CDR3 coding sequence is TGTGCCAGTAGTTCTTTGGGACAGGGCTACGAGCAGTACTTC.

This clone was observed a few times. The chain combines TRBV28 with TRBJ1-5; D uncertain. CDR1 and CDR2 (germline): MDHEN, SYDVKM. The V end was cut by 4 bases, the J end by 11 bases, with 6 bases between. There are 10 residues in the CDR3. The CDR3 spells CASSSQTQHF. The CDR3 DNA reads TGTGCCAGCAGTTCCCAGACCCAGCATTTT.

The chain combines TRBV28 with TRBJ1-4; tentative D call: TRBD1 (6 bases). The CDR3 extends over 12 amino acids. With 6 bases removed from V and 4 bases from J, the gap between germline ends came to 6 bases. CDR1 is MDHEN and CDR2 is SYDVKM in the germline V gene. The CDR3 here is CASRQGNEKLFF. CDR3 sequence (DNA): TGTGCCAGCAGACAGGGTAATGAAAAACTGTTTTTT.